One sample yielded the 5 T cell receptor beta chains listed below, sequenced in a study of blood T cells in healthy people across ages. Through a sample-barcoded 5' primer and a J-beta primer mix, a second PCR was run for about 6 to 11 cycles. MiXCR, run by TCRdb on the 5' RACE reads, gives a single entry per CDR3 protein. Of about 1.5 million distinct CDR3 sequences in the sample, 40% to 45% were seen once. Sequenced material: blood. The receptors derive from a woman between 18 and 29 years old in good health.

The V call is TRBV20-1, the J call TRBJ1-1; possible D gene TRBD1, 6 bases. The CDR3 is 14 amino acids. V was shortened by 3 bases and J by 1 base, with 12 bases between the two germline ends. CDR1 is DFQATT, CDR2 SNEGSKA, per germline (reference sequence). The CDR3 coding sequence is TGCAGTGCTAGGGAACAGGGCAAGAACACTGAAGCTTTCTTT. It specifies CSAREQGKNTEAFF.

The table lists this clonotype with a few counts. CDR3 sequence: CSASRDRRNYGYTF. CDR3 coding DNA: TGCAGTGCTAGTAGGGACAGACGTAACTATGGCTACACCTTC. The rearrangement joins TRBV20-1 to TRBJ1-2, with 7 bases aligning to TRBD1. The CDR3 runs 14 residues. V lost 3 bases, J lost 1 base, and 5 bases stayed unmatched. Germline values: CDR1 DFQATT, CDR2 SNEGSKA (reference sequence).

This clonotype appeared a few times. V gene TRBV4-1 combines with J gene TRBJ2-7; TRBD1 might be the D (6 bases). Looked up from germline, CDR1 is MGHRA and CDR2 is YSYEKL. The length of the CDR3 is 20 residues. Trimming shortened V by 4 bases and J by 1 base, and 29 bases separated the two germline ends. CDR3 region: CASSPGRNRGLQGASYEQYF. In DNA, the CDR3 is TGCGCCAGCAGCCCTGGGCGCAACCGGGGTTTACAGGGCGCTTCCTACGAGCAGTACTTC.

The table lists this clonotype with a few counts. The chain is built from TRBV12-3 or TRBV12-4 and TRBJ1-6; tentatively, D is TRBD1 (6 bases). The CDR3 has 15 residues. Trimming pared 7 bases from V and 6 bases from J, leaving 16 bases between. The CDR3 protein is CASTSEGGINSPLHF. The CDR3 DNA reads as TGTGCCAGCACTTCGGAAGGGGGGATTAATTCACCCCTCCACTTT.

This sequence joins TRBV27 and TRBJ2-3; TRBD2 aligns across 12 bases. The CDR3 runs 19 residues. Germline V gene lookup returns CDR1 MNHEY and CDR2 SMNVEV (reference sequence). With 0 bases clipped from V and 0 bases from J, the junction kept 7 bases outside the gene matches. CDR3 amino acids: CASSLSYMTSGGSTDTQYF. The CDR3 bases are TGTGCCAGCAGTTTATCCTACATGACTAGCGGGGGTAGCACAGATACGCAGTATTTT.